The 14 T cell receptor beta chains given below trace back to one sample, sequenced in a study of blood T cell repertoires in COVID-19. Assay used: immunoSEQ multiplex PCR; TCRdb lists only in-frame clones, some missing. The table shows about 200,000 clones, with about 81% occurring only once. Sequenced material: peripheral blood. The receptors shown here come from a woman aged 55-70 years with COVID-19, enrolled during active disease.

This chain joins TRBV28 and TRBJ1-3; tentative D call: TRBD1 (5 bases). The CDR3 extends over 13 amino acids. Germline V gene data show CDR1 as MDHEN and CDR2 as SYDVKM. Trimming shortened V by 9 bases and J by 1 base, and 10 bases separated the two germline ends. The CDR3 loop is CASTGGSGNTIYF. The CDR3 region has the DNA TGTGCCAGTACTGGGGGGTCTGGAAACACCATATATTTT. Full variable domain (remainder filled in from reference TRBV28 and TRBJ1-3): DVKVTQSSRYLVKRTGEKVFLECVQDMDHENMFWYRQDPGLGLRLIYFSYDVKMKEKGDIPEGYSVSREKKERFSLILESASTNQTSMYLCASTGGSGNTIYFGEGSWLTVV.

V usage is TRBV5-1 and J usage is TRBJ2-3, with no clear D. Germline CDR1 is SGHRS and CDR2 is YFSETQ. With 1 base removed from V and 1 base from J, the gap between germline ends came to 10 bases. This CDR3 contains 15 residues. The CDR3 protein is CASSLMPSGTDTQYF. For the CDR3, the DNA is TGCGCCAGCAGCTTGATGCCCTCGGGCACAGATACGCAGTATTTT. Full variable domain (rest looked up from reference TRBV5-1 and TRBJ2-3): KAGVTQTPRYLIKTRGQQVTLSCSPISGHRSVSWYQQTPGQGLQFLFEYFSETQRNKGNFPGRFSGRQFSNSRSEMNVSTLELGDSALYLCASSLMPSGTDTQYFGPGTRLTVL.

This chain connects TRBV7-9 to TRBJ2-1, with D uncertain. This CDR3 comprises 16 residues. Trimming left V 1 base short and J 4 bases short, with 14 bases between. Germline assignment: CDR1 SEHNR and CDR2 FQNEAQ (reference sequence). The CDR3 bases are TGTGCCAGCAGCTTAGAGCCGGTAGCTCGATACAATGAGCAGTTCTTC. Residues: CASSLEPVARYNEQFF.

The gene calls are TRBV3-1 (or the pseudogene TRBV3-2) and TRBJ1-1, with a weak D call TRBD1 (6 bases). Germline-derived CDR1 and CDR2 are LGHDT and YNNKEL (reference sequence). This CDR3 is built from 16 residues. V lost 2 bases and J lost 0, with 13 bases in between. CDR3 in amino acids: CASSQRGAAMNTEAFF. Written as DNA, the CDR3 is TGTGCCAGCAGCCAACGGGGGGCCGCTATGAACACTGAAGCTTTCTTT.

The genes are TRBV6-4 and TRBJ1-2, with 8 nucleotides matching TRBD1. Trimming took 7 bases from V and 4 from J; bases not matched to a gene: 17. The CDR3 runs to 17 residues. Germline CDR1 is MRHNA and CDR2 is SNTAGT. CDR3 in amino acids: CASNNALPQGGTYGYTF. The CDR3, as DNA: TGTGCCAGCAACAACGCCTTACCACAGGGGGGAACCTATGGCTACACCTTC.

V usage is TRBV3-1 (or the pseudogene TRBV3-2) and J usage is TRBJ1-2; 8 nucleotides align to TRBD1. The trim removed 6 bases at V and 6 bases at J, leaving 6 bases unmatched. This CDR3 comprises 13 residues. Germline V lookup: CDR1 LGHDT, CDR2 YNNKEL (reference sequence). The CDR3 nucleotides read TGTGCCAGCAGGCACGGGACAGGAAATGGCTACACCTTC. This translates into CASRHGTGNGYTF.

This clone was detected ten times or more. The CDR3 bases are TGTGCCAGCAGCCCGCTGTCCGGTTTCAATCAGCCCCAGCATTTT. Protein sequence: CASSPLSGFNQPQHF. The rearrangement joins TRBV7-8 to TRBJ1-5, with D unclear. The CDR3 spans 15 residues. V was trimmed by 5 bases and J by 3 bases, leaving 14 bases between them. The V gene's germline CDR1 is SGHVS and CDR2 FQNEAQ. Using reference TRBV7-8 and TRBJ1-5 for the parts outside the CDR3, the full variable domain is GAGVSQSPRYKVAKRGQDVALRCDPISGHVSLFWYQQALGQGPEFLTYFQNEAQLDKSGLPSDRFFAERPEGSVSTLKIQRTQQEDSAVYLCASSPLSGFNQPQHFGDGTRLSIL.

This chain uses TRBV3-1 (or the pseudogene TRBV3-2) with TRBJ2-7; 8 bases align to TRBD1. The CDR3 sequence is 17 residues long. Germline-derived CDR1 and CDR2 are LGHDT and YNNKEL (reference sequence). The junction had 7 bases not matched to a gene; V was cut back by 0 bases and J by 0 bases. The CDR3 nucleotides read TGTGCCAGCAGCCAAGAAAGACAGGGGATTTCCTCCTACGAGCAGTACTTC. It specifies CASSQERQGISSYEQYF.

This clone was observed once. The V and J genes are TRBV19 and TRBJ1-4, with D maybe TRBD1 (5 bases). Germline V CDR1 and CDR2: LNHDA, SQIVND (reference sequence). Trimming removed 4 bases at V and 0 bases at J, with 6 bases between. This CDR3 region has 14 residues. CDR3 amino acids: CASSKGTTNEKLFF. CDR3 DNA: TGTGCCAGTAGTAAGGGGACAACTAATGAAAAACTGTTTTTT.

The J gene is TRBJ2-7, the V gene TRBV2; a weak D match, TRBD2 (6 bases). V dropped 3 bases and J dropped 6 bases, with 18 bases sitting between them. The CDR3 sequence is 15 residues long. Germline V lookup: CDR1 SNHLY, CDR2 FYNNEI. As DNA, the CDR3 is TGTGCCAGCAGTGAGTCGGAACGGCGGGGTGGCGAGCAGTACTTC. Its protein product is CASSESERRGGEQYF.

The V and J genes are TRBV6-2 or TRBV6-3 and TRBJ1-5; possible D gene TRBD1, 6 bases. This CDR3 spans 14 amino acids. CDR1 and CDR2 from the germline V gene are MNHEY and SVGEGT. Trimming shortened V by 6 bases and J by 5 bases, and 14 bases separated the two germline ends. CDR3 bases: TGTGCCAGCAGCCCGGACAGCGCTTATCAGCCCCAGCATTTT. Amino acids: CASSPDSAYQPQHF.

Here the CDR3 DNA reads TGTGCCAGCAGTGAACCGTCTTCCTCCTACAATGAGCAGTTCTTC. Its protein is CASSEPSSSYNEQFF. V and J are TRBV2 and TRBJ2-1; D gene unclear. Germline lookup yields CDR1 SNHLY and CDR2 FYNNEI. Trimming stripped 2 bases from V and 0 bases from J, with 8 bases between. There are 15 residues in the CDR3.

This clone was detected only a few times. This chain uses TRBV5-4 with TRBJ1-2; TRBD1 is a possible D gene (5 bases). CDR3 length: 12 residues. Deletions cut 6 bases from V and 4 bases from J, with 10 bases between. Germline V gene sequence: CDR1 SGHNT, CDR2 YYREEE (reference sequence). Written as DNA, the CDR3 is TGTGCCAGCACCGACAGTGGCTATGGCTACACCTTC. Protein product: CASTDSGYGYTF.

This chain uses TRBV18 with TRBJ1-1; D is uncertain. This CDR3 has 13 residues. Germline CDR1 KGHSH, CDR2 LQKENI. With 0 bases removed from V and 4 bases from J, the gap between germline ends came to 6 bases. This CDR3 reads CASSPPGSTEAFF. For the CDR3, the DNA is TGTGCCAGCTCACCACCAGGGAGCACTGAAGCTTTCTTT.